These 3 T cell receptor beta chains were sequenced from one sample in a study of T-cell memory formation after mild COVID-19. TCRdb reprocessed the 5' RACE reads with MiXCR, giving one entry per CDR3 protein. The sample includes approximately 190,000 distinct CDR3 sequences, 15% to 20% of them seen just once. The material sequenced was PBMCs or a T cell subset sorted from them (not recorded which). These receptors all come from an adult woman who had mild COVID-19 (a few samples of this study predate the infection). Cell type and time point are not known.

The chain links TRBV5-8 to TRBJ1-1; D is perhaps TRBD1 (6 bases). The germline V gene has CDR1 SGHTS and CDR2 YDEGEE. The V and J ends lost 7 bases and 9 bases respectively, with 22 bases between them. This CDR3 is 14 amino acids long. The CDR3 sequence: CASAKGDTLWKAFF. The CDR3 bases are TGTGCCAGCGCGAAGGGGGACACTCTCTGGAAAGCTTTCTTT.

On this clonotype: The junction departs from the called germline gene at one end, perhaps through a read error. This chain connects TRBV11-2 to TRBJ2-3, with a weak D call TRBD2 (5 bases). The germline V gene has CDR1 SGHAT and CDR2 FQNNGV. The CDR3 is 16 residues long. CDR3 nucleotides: TGTGCCAGCAGCTTAGATCGTGCTAGCCTTGGATCTACGAAGTATTTT. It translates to CASSLDRASLGSTKYF.

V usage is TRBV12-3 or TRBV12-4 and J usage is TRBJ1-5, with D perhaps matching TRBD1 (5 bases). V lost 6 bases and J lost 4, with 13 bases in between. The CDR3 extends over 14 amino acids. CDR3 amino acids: CASRHRGLNQPQHF. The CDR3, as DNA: TGTGCCAGCAGACACCGGGGCCTGAATCAGCCCCAGCATTTT.